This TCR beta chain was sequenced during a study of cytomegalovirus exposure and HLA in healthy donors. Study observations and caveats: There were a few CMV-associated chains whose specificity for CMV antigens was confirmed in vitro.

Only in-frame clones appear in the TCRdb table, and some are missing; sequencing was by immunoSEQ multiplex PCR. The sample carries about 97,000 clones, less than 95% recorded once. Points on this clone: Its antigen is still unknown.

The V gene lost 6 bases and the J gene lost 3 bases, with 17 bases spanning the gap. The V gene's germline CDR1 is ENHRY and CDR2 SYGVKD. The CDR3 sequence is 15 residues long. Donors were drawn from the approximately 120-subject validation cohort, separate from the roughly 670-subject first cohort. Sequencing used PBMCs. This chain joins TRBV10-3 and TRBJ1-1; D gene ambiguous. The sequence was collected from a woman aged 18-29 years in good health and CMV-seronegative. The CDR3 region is CAISRFGEADTEAFF. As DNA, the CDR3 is TGTGCCATCAGCAGGTTTGGGGAGGCTGACACTGAAGCTTTCTTT.